This T cell receptor beta chain is from a study of cytomegalovirus exposure and HLA in healthy donors. Points from the study as a whole: The authors enumerated 150 to 200 TCR beta chains as linked to cytomegalovirus. Sequencing probably produced one cluster of sequence variants that were highly shared.

CDR1 and CDR2 (germline): SGHNT, YYREEE (reference sequence). This CDR3 has 15 amino acids. J gave up 6 bases and V 0 bases, and 5 bases lay outside the gene matches. Of note for this clone: Its specificity is not known.

With 60 Vbeta and 13 Jbeta primers, the PCR was carried out. Clones were sequenced by immunoSEQ multiplex PCR, and TCRdb holds only the in-frame ones, with some missing. In the table there are 220,000 or so clones, around 83% of which are singletons. V is TRBV5-4 and J is TRBJ2-1, with 8 positions matching TRBD2. The sequence derives from a woman in her thirties or forties in good health and CMV-seronegative. The sequenced material came from PBMCs. CDR3 sequence reads: CASSLVVAGLNEQFF. Here the CDR3 DNA reads TGTGCCAGCAGCTTGGTGGTAGCGGGACTCAATGAGCAGTTCTTC.